The 5 T cell receptor beta chains given below trace back to one sample, sequenced in a study of T cell repertoires in cytomegalovirus infection. TCRdb reanalysed the reads using MiXCR and keeps one entry per CDR3 protein. The sample yields over 150,000 distinct CDR3 sequences, roughly 17% seen once. The source material was CD8+ T cells from PBMCs. The source of these receptors is a human donor in good health (CMV status not recorded). Some clones in this sample may be carry-over from other donors' samples.

This clonotype was seen a handful of times. The J gene is TRBJ2-2, the V gene TRBV6-6; D ambiguous. V shed 5 bases and J shed 6 bases, with 13 bases lying between them. CDR1 MNHNY and CDR2 SVGAGI come from the germline V gene (reference sequence). The CDR3 has 14 residues. Here the CDR3 DNA reads TGTGCCAGCAGTCGCAGACCGTTCCCCGGGGAGCTGTTTTTT. Translated, it gives CASSRRPFPGELFF.

This sequence joins TRBV28 and TRBJ2-7; D gene uncertain. There are 16 residues in the CDR3. Trimming removed 5 bases from V and 6 bases from J, with 23 bases in between. Germline V gene data show CDR1 as MDHEN and CDR2 as SYDVKM. Here the CDR3 reads CASSPLTDEPGREQYF. DNA for the CDR3: TGTGCCAGCAGTCCCCTAACCGACGAACCCGGGCGCGAGCAGTACTTC.

This clonotype has more than one count but fewer than ten. The chain employs TRBV29-1 and TRBJ1-2; 12 nucleotides match TRBD1. Trimming removed 6 bases from V and 3 bases from J; junction bases left unmatched: 14. Germline V gene sequence: CDR1 SQVTM, CDR2 ANQGSEA. The CDR3 length is 17 residues. In nucleotides, the CDR3 is TGCAGCGTCTTTGAGAGGGGACAGGGGGCCTTTCACTATGGCTACACCTTC. Translated: CSVFERGQGAFHYGYTF.

The chain combines TRBV6-2 or TRBV6-3 with TRBJ1-5, with 8 bases lining up with TRBD1. The CDR3 runs to 15 residues. The V and J ends lost 6 bases and 4 bases, in that order; junction bases with no gene match: 8. The germline V gene has CDR1 MNHEY and CDR2 SVGEGT. CDR3 nucleotides: TGTGCCAGCAGAACTTCCCGGGACAGGAATCAGCCCCAGCATTTT. Translation gives CASRTSRDRNQPQHF.

Only a few counts were recorded for this clonotype. This chain links TRBV27 with TRBJ2-1; 10 nucleotides match TRBD1. CDR1 and CDR2 (germline): MNHEY, SMNVEV (reference sequence). V dropped 4 bases and J dropped 6; count of bases not matched to a gene: 6. This CDR3 contains 15 residues. The CDR3 is CASSYDRGQFNEQFF. The CDR3 DNA is TGTGCCAGCAGTTACGACAGGGGGCAGTTCAATGAGCAGTTCTTC.